The table lists the clone carrying this TCR beta chain with many counts. What it recognizes is unknown. In germline, CDR1 is LNHDA, CDR2 SQIVND (reference sequence). The CDR3 contains 13 residues. Trimming removed 6 bases from V and 6 bases from J; junction bases left unmatched: 1. This entry comes from a study of HIV-infected children after antiretroviral therapy interruption. Overall study: Most participating children were previously exposed to EBV and CMV. Continuous-treatment samples came from weeks 0, 48 and 150. Whole-study findings and limits: Naive CD4+ Gini coefficient rose by interruption end, suggesting clonal expansion.

Regarding treatment: PENTA 11 planned treatment interruption arm or continuous ART arm. Participants had taken at least three-drug ART for at least 24 weeks. The TCR library was built from RNA with a 3' RACE protocol and unique molecular identifiers. TCRdb re-called the 3' RACE reads through MiXCR, storing one row per CDR3 protein. Altogether around 47,000 distinct CDR3 sequences are present, approximately 4.3% being singletons, with the ten largest covering 0.7%. This receptor was obtained from a pool of human donors with HIV. This sample comprised CD45RA+ CD4+ T cells from PBMCs, pooled from several time points, obtained from a donor given antiretroviral therapy, either interrupted or continuous. The subset: naive CD4+ CD45RA+ CD45RO- T cells. The chain links TRBV19 to TRBJ2-1, with 11 bases matching TRBD2. The CDR3 loop is CASRTSGGNEQFF. The CDR3 bases are TGTGCCAGTAGAACTAGCGGGGGCAATGAGCAGTTCTTC.